This TCR beta chain was identified in a study of blood T cell repertoires in COVID-19. Study background: T cells, B-cell-depleted T cells, or PBMCs provided the cDNA or gDNA that served as material.

Germline CDR1 reads LNHDA; CDR2 reads SQIVND (reference sequence). This CDR3 contains 15 residues. V lost 5 bases and J lost 0, with 10 bases in between. Study processing details: Amplification with reference gene primers provided the estimates of nucleated cell counts. TCRdb's table, derived via immunoSEQ multiplex PCR, lists solely in-frame clones and lacks some. Clone size and the V and J calls come from that table; the DNA yielded D and trimming. Among more than 300,000 clones, more than 70% were seen once, and the ten largest hold 1.5% to 2.5%. This chain joins TRBV19 and TRBJ2-2, with D unclear. The sequence derives from a man aged 40-49 years in a cohort exposed to, infected with or recovered from COVID-19 (not recorded which). The source material was PBMCs or T cells enriched from blood (not recorded which). The CDR3 nucleotides read TGTGCCAGTAGTCCCTCTTCGGCGAACACCGGGGAGCTGTTTTTT. It is translated as CASSPSSANTGELFF.